Below are 20 T cell receptor beta chains sequenced from a single sample in a study of shared clonotypes between healthy human individuals. Clones were sequenced by immunoSEQ multiplex PCR, and TCRdb holds only the in-frame ones, with some missing. The sample lists nearly 1 million clones, approximately 80% occurring once. Sequences were obtained from memory CD4+ T cells sorted from blood. The subset here: CD45RA-negative fraction. These receptors all come from a man aged 18 to 35 in good health.

Of note for this clone: In the same sample, other DNA sequences code for this CDR3. The chain has TRBV2 and TRBJ1-6, with 9 positions matching TRBD1. The V gene's germline CDR1 is SNHLY and CDR2 FYNNEI. The CDR3 contains 13 residues. V shed 6 bases and J 7 bases; nucleotides not matched to a gene: 1. CDR3 nucleotides: TGTGCCAGCAGCGGGACAGGGAATTCACCCCTCCACTTT. Protein product: CASSGTGNSPLHF.

There are a few counts of this clone. The chain recombines TRBV6-1 with TRBJ2-1; possibly TRBD2 for D (6 bases). V shed 6 bases and J shed 6 bases, with 18 bases lying between them. The CDR3 is 15 residues long. Germline V gene data show CDR1 as MNHNS and CDR2 as SASEGT. CDR3 sequence (DNA): TGTGCCAGCAGACGCGGGACCGCGGGGCCCAATGAGCAGTTCTTC. Protein: CASRRGTAGPNEQFF.

Only a few counts were recorded for this clone. The V gene is TRBV13, the J gene TRBJ2-1, with TRBD2 matching over 8 bases. CDR3 length: 17 amino acids. After removal of 3 bases from V and 0 bases from J, the junction contained 7 bases not matched to a gene. The germline gives CDR1 PRHDT, CDR2 FYEKMQ (reference sequence). This chain's CDR3 is CASSFVLAESSYNEQFF. The DNA for the CDR3 is TGTGCCAGCAGCTTCGTACTAGCGGAGAGCTCCTACAATGAGCAGTTCTTC. Combining the CDR3 with reference TRBV13 and TRBJ2-1 gives the whole variable domain AAGVIQSPRHLIKEKRETATLKCYPIPRHDTVYWYQQGPGQDPQFLISFYEKMQSDKGSIPDRFSAQQFSDYHSELNMSSLELGDSALYFCASSFVLAESSYNEQFFGPGTRLTVL.

The gene calls are TRBV18 and TRBJ1-4; 7 positions match TRBD1. Trimming at V came to 2 bases and at J to 8 bases, leaving 8 bases not matched to a gene. Germline CDR1 KGHSH, CDR2 LQKENI. CDR3 size: 15 residues. CDR3 in DNA: TGTGCCAGCTCACCAAAAGACAGGGCAGGAGAAAAACTGTTTTTT. This gives the protein CASSPKDRAGEKLFF.

This clone appeared a few times. This chain connects TRBV19 to TRBJ2-5; no clear D. The length of the CDR3 is 14 residues. Between the trimmed V and J ends, which lost 3 bases and 2 bases, there was a span of 10 bases. Looked up from germline, CDR1 is LNHDA and CDR2 is SQIVND (reference sequence). This chain's CDR3 is CASSIREFQETQYF. Written as DNA, the CDR3 is TGTGCCAGTAGTATTAGGGAATTTCAAGAGACCCAGTACTTC.

The chain employs TRBV6-5 and TRBJ1-6; D ambiguous. Germline CDR1 MNHEY, CDR2 SVGAGI. There are 15 residues in the CDR3. V lost 2 bases, J lost 8 bases, and 13 bases lay in between. This CDR3 reads CASSYASAGHSPLHF. The CDR3 nucleotides read TGTGCCAGCAGTTACGCGTCAGCAGGTCATTCACCCCTCCACTTT.

The rearrangement uses TRBV18 and TRBJ1-6, with 9 bases aligning to TRBD1. The ends lost 4 bases at V and 10 bases at J; junction bases unmatched: 8. The CDR3 runs 15 residues. Germline values: CDR1 KGHSH, CDR2 LQKENI. CDR3 in DNA: TGTGCCAGCTCACTCCAGGGACAGGGACGATCACCCCTCCACTTT. Its translation: CASSLQGQGRSPLHF.

This sequence joins TRBV30 and TRBJ2-7; 7 nucleotides match TRBD2. This CDR3 is built from 16 residues. Germline CDR1 GTSNPN, CDR2 SVGIG (reference sequence). J was trimmed by 0 bases and V by 3 bases; bases with no gene match: 11. The DNA for the CDR3 is TGTGCCTGGAGCGCCCTCGCTCGCGGGAGCTCCTACGAGCAGTACTTC. Translation: CAWSALARGSSYEQYF.

As regards this clone: The same CDR3 also results from other DNA sequences found in this sample. V is TRBV14 and J is TRBJ2-5, with D perhaps TRBD1 (5 bases). Judging by the DNA end, TRBJ2-7 fits better; the J call may be wrong. Germline V CDR1 and CDR2: SGHDN, FVKESK. CDR3 length: 14 residues. For the CDR3, the DNA is TGTGCCAGCAGCCCAGAGACAGCCTCCTACGAGCAGTACTTC. Translation gives CASSPETASYEQYF.

The chain joins TRBV4-3 to TRBJ2-2; D not certain. Trimming shortened V by 0 bases and J by 4 bases, and 6 bases separated the two germline ends. In germline, CDR1 is LGHNA, CDR2 YSLEER. There are 14 residues in the CDR3. The CDR3 here is CASSQDSITGELFF. The CDR3 DNA is TGCGCCAGCAGCCAAGATTCAATCACCGGGGAGCTGTTTTTT.

V usage is TRBV10-3 and J usage is TRBJ2-7; no definite D call. Trimming removed 0 bases from V and 10 bases from J, with 7 bases in between. The germline CDR1 and CDR2 sequences are ENHRY and SYGVKD. The CDR3 has 11 residues. The CDR3 DNA is TGTGCCATCAGTGAGTCGATCGTTCAGTACTTC. Protein sequence: CAISESIVQYF.

The J gene is TRBJ2-1, the V gene TRBV7-6; 9 positions match TRBD2. The CDR3 has 16 amino acids. The germline CDR1 and CDR2 sequences are SGHVS and FNYEAQ. V dropped 2 bases and J dropped 2; count of bases not matched to a gene: 4. This chain's CDR3 is CASSLLAGEAYNEQFF. CDR3 DNA sequence: TGTGCCAGCAGCTTATTAGCGGGAGAGGCCTACAATGAGCAGTTCTTC.

The rearrangement uses TRBV5-5 and TRBJ1-5; D remains ambiguous. The CDR3 contains 14 residues. The V end was cut by 2 bases, the J end by 3 bases, with 9 bases between. The germline V gene has CDR1 SGHKS and CDR2 YYEKEE (reference sequence). CDR3 sequence: CASSFVADNQPQHF. The CDR3 coding sequence is TGTGCCAGCAGCTTTGTCGCAGACAATCAGCCCCAGCATTTT.

The chain links TRBV5-1 to TRBJ2-4; D ambiguous. V was trimmed by 0 bases and J by 11 bases, leaving 9 bases between them. The CDR3 is 12 residues long. The germline CDR1 and CDR2 sequences are SGHRS and YFSETQ. CDR3 sequence: CASSLEGYLQYF. In DNA, the CDR3 is TGCGCCAGCAGCTTGGAGGGATACCTTCAGTACTTC.

About this clone itself: The DNA is left out, because the CDR3 cannot be placed on it with certainty; the CDR3 is given as TCRdb lists it. V gene TRBV1 combines with J gene TRBJ2-3; TRBD2 was called by the table and not checked on the DNA. TRBV1 is classified as a pseudogene. The CDR3 has 16 residues if both end residues are counted. Here the CDR3 reads CTSSQHFGTYTDTQYF.

This chain connects TRBV9 to TRBJ2-1; 9 nucleotides align to TRBD1. The V segment lost 2 bases and the J segment 3 bases; nucleotides outside the gene matches: 3. This CDR3 comprises 15 residues. Germline V gene lookup returns CDR1 SGDLS and CDR2 YYNGEE. The CDR3 sequence is CASSVGQGNYNEQFF. CDR3 DNA: TGTGCCAGCAGCGTTGGACAGGGGAACTACAATGAGCAGTTCTTC. The whole variable domain, filled in from reference TRBV9 and TRBJ2-1, reads DSGVTQTPKHLITATGQRVTLRCSPRSGDLSVYWYQQSLDQGLQFLIQYYNGEERAKGNILERFSAQQFPDLHSELNLSSLELGDSALYFCASSVGQGNYNEQFFGPGTRLTVL.

The chain links TRBV7-9 to TRBJ1-2; tentatively, D is TRBD1 (6 bases). The CDR3 sequence is 16 residues long. Per the germline V gene, CDR1 is SEHNR and CDR2 is FQNEAQ (reference sequence). The V and J ends lost 5 bases and 10 bases respectively, with 26 bases between them. DNA for the CDR3: TGTGCCAGCAGCCTCAGACAGGACCCCCGTCAAGAATCCTACACCTTC. This encodes CASSLRQDPRQESYTF.

The J gene is TRBJ2-1, the V gene TRBV9; a possible D gene is TRBD2 (5 bases). Germline loops: CDR1 SGDLS, CDR2 YYNGEE. The V and J ends lost 0 bases and 0 bases respectively, with 13 bases between them. This CDR3 contains 17 residues. This CDR3 is CASSVDPATSSYNEQFF. For the CDR3, the DNA is TGTGCCAGCAGCGTAGACCCAGCAACTAGCTCCTACAATGAGCAGTTCTTC.

The rearrangement uses TRBV5-1 and TRBJ2-5; D gene unclear. Trimming pared 2 bases from V and 5 bases from J, leaving 10 bases between. This CDR3 has 13 amino acids. CDR1 is SGHRS and CDR2 is YFSETQ in the germline V gene. CDR3 coding DNA: TGCGCCAGCAGCTTTGGCAGTACGGAGACCCAGTACTTC. It specifies CASSFGSTETQYF.

The chain has TRBV4-2 and TRBJ2-1; D is uncertain. The ends were cut back, 1 base at V and 6 bases at J, with 7 bases in the middle. Germline-derived CDR1 and CDR2 are LGHNA and YNFKEQ. The CDR3 is made up of 13 amino acids. CDR3 DNA sequence: TGTGCCAGCAGCCAAGCGTCGGGCAATGAGCAGTTCTTC. Translated, it gives CASSQASGNEQFF.